A single sample gave rise to the 25 T cell receptor beta chains below, sequenced in a study of T cells and Merkel cell carcinoma outcomes. Assay used: immunoSEQ multiplex PCR; TCRdb lists only in-frame clones, some missing. Of about 15,000 clones detected, 81% appear once; the ten largest clones hold around 10%. Material for sequencing was tumor tissue from Merkel cell carcinoma. The origin of the receptors is a human donor with Merkel cell carcinoma.

The gene calls are TRBV20-1 and TRBJ1-1; D unresolved. V lost 0 bases to trimming and J lost 8 bases, with 4 bases between them. The germline V gene has CDR1 DFQATT and CDR2 SNEGSKA (reference sequence). CDR3 size: 10 residues. The CDR3 loop reads CSAREGEAFF. CDR3 nucleotide sequence: TGCAGTGCTAGAGAGGGGGAAGCTTTCTTT.

V and J are TRBV7-9 and TRBJ2-7; tentatively, D is TRBD1 or TRBD2 (5 bases each). The CDR3 spans 15 residues. Germline CDR1 SEHNR, CDR2 FQNEAQ (reference sequence). Trimming cost V 5 bases and J 3 bases, with 17 bases left between them. The CDR3 DNA is TGTGCCAGCAGCCCACAAAGTTCTGGGGGCTACGAGCAGTACTTC. Translated, it gives CASSPQSSGGYEQYF.

This chain connects TRBV28 to TRBJ2-7; 11 bases match TRBD1. From germline, CDR1 is MDHEN and CDR2 SYDVKM. The junction had 7 bases not matched to a gene; V was cut back by 5 bases and J by 1 base. The CDR3 is 16 amino acids. The CDR3 DNA reads TGTGCCAGCAGTCCCTACGGACAGGGGGCATCCTACGAGCAGTACTTC. This gives the protein CASSPYGQGASYEQYF. The entire variable domain, with the rest obtained from reference TRBV28 and TRBJ2-7, is as follows: DVKVTQSSRYLVKRTGEKVFLECVQDMDHENMFWYRQDPGLGLRLIYFSYDVKMKEKGDIPEGYSVSREKKERFSLILESASTNQTSMYLCASSPYGQGASYEQYFGPGTRLTVT.

The J gene is TRBJ2-1, the V gene TRBV2, with 12 bases fitting TRBD2. J was trimmed by 11 bases and V by 2 bases; bases with no gene match: 7. CDR1 is SNHLY, CDR2 FYNNEI, per germline. This CDR3 is built from 15 residues. In nucleotides, the CDR3 is TGTGCCAGCAGTGAAATGACTAGCGGGAGTAGGAAGCAGTTCTTC. Its protein is CASSEMTSGSRKQFF.

This CDR3 reads CASSLSERGAVYGYTF. CDR3 DNA: TGTGCCAGCAGTTTATCGGAGCGGGGTGCGGTCTATGGCTACACCTTC. The chain has TRBV27 and TRBJ1-2; D not resolved. Germline V lookup: CDR1 MNHEY, CDR2 SMNVEV (reference sequence). CDR3 length: 16 residues. The V end lost 0 bases, the J end lost 4 bases, and 15 bases lay between the germline ends.

This clone turned up a few times. This chain joins TRBV27 and TRBJ1-5; D not certain. CDR3 size: 14 residues. The ends were cut back, 6 bases at V and 2 bases at J, with 11 bases in the middle. CDR1 MNHEY and CDR2 SMNVEV come from the germline V gene (reference sequence). The DNA for the CDR3 is TGTGCCAGCAGGCCTGGAGGTGGCAATCAGCCCCAGCATTTT. Its translation: CASRPGGGNQPQHF.

The chain employs TRBV6-1 and TRBJ2-7; no definite D call. Germline loops: CDR1 MNHNS, CDR2 SASEGT. The CDR3 totals 12 residues. Trimming left V 2 bases short and J 6 bases short, with 8 bases between. The CDR3 nucleotides read TGTGCCAGCAGTGAATCTCTGACCGAGCAGTACTTC. It codes for CASSESLTEQYF.

About this clone: A much larger clone differs by one base, so this may be a read error. The J gene is TRBJ1-2, the V gene TRBV4-1, with D possibly being TRBD1 (5 bases). The germline V gene has CDR1 MGHRA and CDR2 YSYEKL. The CDR3 totals 16 residues. V was clipped by 8 bases and J by 4 bases, with 23 bases between them. The CDR3 DNA reads TGCGCCAGCTCCCCAGGGAGGATCGCCCAGGCCTATGGCTACACCTTC. Translation gives CASSPGRIAQAYGYTF.

This clone has more than one count but fewer than ten. The chain couples TRBV6-5 to TRBJ1-1; D might be TRBD1 (6 bases). The CDR3 loop spans 14 amino acids. Germline CDR1 reads MNHEY; CDR2 reads SVGAGI. The ends were cut back, 5 bases at V and 3 bases at J, with 13 bases in the middle. The CDR3 sequence is CASSKGQIYTEAFF. CDR3 coding DNA: TGTGCCAGCAGTAAAGGACAGATTTACACTGAAGCTTTCTTT.

As to this clone: One end of the junction is discordant with germline, which a read error may explain. CDR3 in amino acids: CASNQYNSPGYGYTF. CDR3 DNA sequence: TGTGCCAGCAACCAATACAACAGCCCCGGCTATGGCTACACCTTC. This chain connects TRBV16 to TRBJ1-2; no reliable D call. The CDR3 covers 15 residues. Germline CDR1 is KGHSY and CDR2 is FQNENV.

For this clone: The same CDR3 arises from other DNA sequences in this sample as well. V usage is TRBV27 and J usage is TRBJ2-2; D not resolved. From germline, CDR1 is MNHEY and CDR2 SMNVEV (reference sequence). The CDR3 totals 14 residues. V lost 0 bases, J lost 2 bases, and 4 bases lay in between. CDR3 nucleotide sequence: TGTGCCAGCAGTTTATCAGTAAACACCGGGGAGCTGTTTTTT. It is translated as CASSLSVNTGELFF.

The rearrangement links TRBV10-2 to TRBJ2-6, with D possibly TRBD1 on 6 matching bases. The germline gives CDR1 WSHSY, CDR2 SAAADI. CDR3 length: 18 residues. The ends were cut back, 4 bases at V and 0 bases at J, with 16 bases in the middle. CDR3 in amino acids: CASSGTGRGVSGANVLTF. The CDR3 DNA is TGCGCCAGCAGTGGTACAGGCAGGGGAGTCTCTGGGGCCAACGTCCTGACTTTC.

The chain joins TRBV7-9 to TRBJ1-6; D is perhaps TRBD1 (5 bases). The CDR3 contains 17 residues. With 0 bases removed from V and 10 bases from J, the gap between germline ends came to 19 bases. The germline CDR1 and CDR2 sequences are SEHNR and FQNEAQ (reference sequence). CDR3 sequence: CASSLAQGRPGSSPLHF. In nucleotides, the CDR3 is TGTGCCAGCAGCTTAGCGCAGGGCAGACCGGGAAGCTCACCCCTCCACTTT.

As concerns this clone: The final CDR3 position lacks the conserved phenylalanine or tryptophan, pointing to a likely read error. Because the CDR3's place on the DNA is in doubt, the DNA is left out and the CDR3 is given as listed by TCRdb. The chain employs TRBV5-1 and TRBJ1-3. The CDR3 adds up to 12 amino acids, both ends counted. CDR1 and CDR2 (germline): SGHRS, YFSETQ. This CDR3 is CASSPEGERALV.

This clone appeared a few times. CDR3 in amino acids: CASSRRDWANEQFF. The CDR3 DNA is TGTGCCAGCAGTCGCCGGGACTGGGCGAATGAGCAGTTCTTC. The chain carries TRBV6-1 and TRBJ2-1; perhaps TRBD2 as D (6 bases). The V end was cut by 5 bases, the J end by 7 bases, with 15 bases between. The CDR3 loop spans 14 amino acids. CDR1 is MNHNS, CDR2 SASEGT, per germline.

This clone has just one count. The chain has TRBV6-1 and TRBJ1-1; TRBD1 might be the D (5 bases). This CDR3 comprises 14 residues. Germline V gene lookup returns CDR1 MNHNS and CDR2 SASEGT. V was clipped by 2 bases and J by 0 bases, with 7 bases between them. For the CDR3, the DNA is TGTGCCAGCAGTGAAAGGACACTGAACACTGAAGCTTTCTTT. Translating gives CASSERTLNTEAFF.

The V and J genes are TRBV18 and TRBJ1-2, with 8 bases fitting TRBD1. The ends lost 4 bases at V and 8 bases at J; junction bases unmatched: 9. From germline, CDR1 is KGHSH and CDR2 LQKENI. This CDR3 contains 14 residues. CDR3 coding DNA: TGTGCCAGCTCACTTGGACAGGGTGCGAGGGGCTACACCTTC. It codes for CASSLGQGARGYTF.

V usage is TRBV9 and J usage is TRBJ2-3, with D unresolved. The CDR3 runs to 14 residues. Trimming pared 0 bases from V and 0 bases from J, leaving 5 bases between. Looked up from germline, CDR1 is SGDLS and CDR2 is YYNGEE. CDR3 region: CASSVGYSTDTQYF. The CDR3 DNA reads TGTGCCAGCAGCGTAGGGTATAGCACAGATACGCAGTATTTT.

The rearrangement uses TRBV6-1 and TRBJ2-3; TRBD2 agrees at 10 bases. Germline V CDR1 and CDR2: MNHNS, SASEGT. CDR3 length equals 16 residues. V lost 1 base, J lost 3 bases, and 4 bases stayed unmatched. For the CDR3, the DNA is TGTGCCAGCAGTGAAGGAAGCGGGGGGGGTACAGATACGCAGTATTTT. Translated, it gives CASSEGSGGGTDTQYF.

The chain links TRBV5-1 to TRBJ1-5; 9 positions agree with TRBD1. V dropped 4 bases and J dropped 11; count of bases not matched to a gene: 7. The CDR3 loop spans 13 amino acids. In germline, CDR1 is SGHRS, CDR2 YFSETQ. The CDR3 coding sequence is TGCGCCAGCAGCCCAGGACAGGGGAGTACCCAGCATTTT. The encoded protein is CASSPGQGSTQHF.

V is TRBV5-1 and J is TRBJ1-1, with D unresolved. This CDR3 is 15 amino acids long. Per the germline V gene, CDR1 is SGHRS and CDR2 is YFSETQ. V gave up 3 bases and J gave up 1 base, with 13 bases separating them. The CDR3 loop reads CASSSSLGANTEAFF. The CDR3 DNA sequence: TGCGCCAGCAGCTCGAGCCTTGGAGCGAACACTGAAGCTTTCTTT.

This chain uses TRBV4-1 with TRBJ2-2; D gene ambiguous. CDR3 size: 14 residues. Per germline, CDR1 MGHRA and CDR2 YSYEKL. V was trimmed by 0 bases and J by 6 bases, leaving 8 bases between them. The CDR3 sequence is CASSQDITSGELFF. The DNA for the CDR3 is TGCGCCAGCAGCCAAGATATCACTTCCGGGGAGCTGTTTTTT.

CDR3 coding DNA: TGTGCCAGCAGAGCAGGGATGGTAGGAACCGGGGAGCTGTTTTTT. It is translated as CASRAGMVGTGELFF. The chain uses TRBV6-5 and TRBJ2-2, with TRBD1 as a possible D gene (5 bases). CDR1 and CDR2 (germline): MNHEY, SVGAGI. The ends were cut back, 6 bases at V and 5 bases at J, with 16 bases in the middle. CDR3 length: 15 amino acids.

The rearrangement links TRBV4-1 to TRBJ1-1; D is perhaps TRBD1 (6 bases). Germline CDR1 is MGHRA and CDR2 is YSYEKL. Trimming cost V 5 bases and J 3 bases, with 16 bases left between them. The CDR3 is 15 residues long. The CDR3 sequence: CASSAVPGEYTEAFF. In DNA form, the CDR3 reads TGCGCCAGCAGCGCAGTACCAGGGGAATACACTGAAGCTTTCTTT.

The rearrangement joins TRBV25-1 to TRBJ2-2; 7 bases line up with TRBD2. The V gene end was trimmed by 1 base and the J gene end by 7 bases; junction bases not matched to a gene: 6. The V gene's germline CDR1 is MGHDK and CDR2 SYGVNS. The CDR3 has 15 amino acids. The CDR3 DNA is TGTGCCAGCAGTGAATTGGGGGGGAGAGTCGGGGAGCTGTTTTTT. Residues: CASSELGGRVGELFF.